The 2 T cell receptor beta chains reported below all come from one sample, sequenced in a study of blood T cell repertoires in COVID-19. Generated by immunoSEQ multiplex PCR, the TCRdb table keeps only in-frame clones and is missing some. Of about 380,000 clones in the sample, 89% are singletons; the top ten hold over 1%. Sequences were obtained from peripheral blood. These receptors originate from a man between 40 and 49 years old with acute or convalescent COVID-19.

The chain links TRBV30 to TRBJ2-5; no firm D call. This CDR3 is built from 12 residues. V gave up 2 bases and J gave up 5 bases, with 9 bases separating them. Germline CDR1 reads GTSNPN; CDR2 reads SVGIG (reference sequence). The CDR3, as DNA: TGTGCCTGGAGTCCCAGGCTGGAGACCCAGTACTTC. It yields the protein CAWSPRLETQYF.

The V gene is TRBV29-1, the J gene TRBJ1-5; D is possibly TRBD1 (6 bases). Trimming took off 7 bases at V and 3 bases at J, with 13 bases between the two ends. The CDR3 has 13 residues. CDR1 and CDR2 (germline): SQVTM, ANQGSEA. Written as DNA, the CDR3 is TGCAGCGCGGTGGACAGTAACAATCAGCCCCAGCATTTT. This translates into CSAVDSNNQPQHF. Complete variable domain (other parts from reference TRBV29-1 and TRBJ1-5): SAVISQKPSRDICQRGTSLTIQCQVDSQVTMMFWYRQQPGQSLTLIATANQGSEATYESGFVIDKFPISRPNLTFSTLTVSNMSPEDSSIYLCSAVDSNNQPQHFGDGTRLSIL.